The source of this TCR beta chain is a study of OX40 agonist ivuxolimab in advanced cancers. Context from the whole study: Ivuxolimab was an agonistic, fully human IgG2 monoclonal antibody directed against OX40 (CD134), a costimulatory receptor. The monotherapy dose-escalation portion (N = 52 patients) of the phase I ivuxolimab trial is reported in the paper. Of the approximately 53 patients in dose escalation, some 19 had hepatocellular carcinoma, around 15 had melanoma, 9 had renal cell carcinoma and 9 had head and neck cancer. Partial responses occurred in three dose-escalation patients, of whom one had hepatocellular carcinoma and two had cutaneous melanoma. The dose-escalation cohort was 80% to 90% male with a mean age of about 60 years, ranging from about 23 to 85. Intravenous ivuxolimab was administered to patients every 2 weeks at six dose levels: 0.01, 0.1, 0.3, 1.5, 3 and 10 mg/kg. Prior anti-PD-1, anti-PD-L1 or anti-CTLA-4 therapy was permitted, and checkpoint inhibitors had been received by about 36% of dose-escalation patients. Peripheral TCRbeta sequencing was intended to test whether TCR sequence diversity was altered and clonal T-cell expansion was caused by ivuxolimab. The paper's findings and limits, for the study overall: Which antigens the clonally expanded peripheral T cells were specific for was not determined. After ivuxolimab, expanded clones were on average more numerous among CD8+ T cells than among CD4+ T cells. At doses from 0.1 to 3.0 mg/kg, clonal expansion was seen in both CD4+ and CD8+ blood T cells between baseline and week 6. Low levels of normalized T-cell clonal expansion were also seen in some patients who did not respond. Partial responders in the 0.1-3.0 mg/kg groups had among the lowest normalized peripheral clonal expansion, especially among CD8+ T cells.

Genomic DNA was isolated from the sorted cells so that the TCRbeta CDR3 region could be sequenced. The immunoSEQ Assay was used for sequencing of TCRbeta CDR3 regions. The immuneACCESS repertoire file appears here via TCRdb, limited to in-frame rearrangements. These files lack a portion of the clones; in checked studies, under half of the deficit traces to unresolved V genes, and the cause of the others is not known. The sample includes tens of thousands of clones, with almost 90% observed a single time. The ten largest clones take up roughly 3.5% of the sample. Concerning this clone itself: Its antigen remains unidentified. Base-call qualities are not available, and no considerably larger clone is one nucleotide away.

Patients with autoimmune disease history or receiving systemic immunosuppression were excluded from the trial. Peripheral blood for TCR sequencing was drawn from every dose cohort at baseline, at cycle 4 day 1 and at cycle 7 day 1. Samples were obtained from an open-label, multicenter, first-in-human phase I dose-escalation trial of ivuxolimab. Adults with locally advanced or metastatic melanoma, renal cell carcinoma, hepatocellular carcinoma or head and neck squamous cell carcinoma were enrolled in the trial. CD4+ and CD8+ T cells were sorted separately from peripheral blood before TCR sequencing. Trimmed from V: 0 bases; trimmed from J: 6 bases; junction bases lacking a gene match: 18. The CDR3 holds 20 amino acids from the cysteine to the phenylalanine. The kept DNA is CDR3 alone, 60 bases in frame from the first base. Per the germline V gene, SGHRS is the CDR1 and YFSETQ is the CDR2.

The sequencing here drew on CD4+ or CD8+ T cells sorted from blood, taken in a trial of the OX40 agonist ivuxolimab. The TCR originated in an adult with an advanced solid tumor such as melanoma, head and neck, liver or kidney cancer. The rearrangement joined TRBV5-1 to TRBJ2-2; 9 bases in the junction line up with TRBD2. The sequenced DNA: TGCGCCAGCAGCTTGGTTCCCCACTTCCGCGGGGGGGCAGGATCCGGGGAGCTGTTTTTT. Its translation is CASSLVPHFRGGAGSGELFF.